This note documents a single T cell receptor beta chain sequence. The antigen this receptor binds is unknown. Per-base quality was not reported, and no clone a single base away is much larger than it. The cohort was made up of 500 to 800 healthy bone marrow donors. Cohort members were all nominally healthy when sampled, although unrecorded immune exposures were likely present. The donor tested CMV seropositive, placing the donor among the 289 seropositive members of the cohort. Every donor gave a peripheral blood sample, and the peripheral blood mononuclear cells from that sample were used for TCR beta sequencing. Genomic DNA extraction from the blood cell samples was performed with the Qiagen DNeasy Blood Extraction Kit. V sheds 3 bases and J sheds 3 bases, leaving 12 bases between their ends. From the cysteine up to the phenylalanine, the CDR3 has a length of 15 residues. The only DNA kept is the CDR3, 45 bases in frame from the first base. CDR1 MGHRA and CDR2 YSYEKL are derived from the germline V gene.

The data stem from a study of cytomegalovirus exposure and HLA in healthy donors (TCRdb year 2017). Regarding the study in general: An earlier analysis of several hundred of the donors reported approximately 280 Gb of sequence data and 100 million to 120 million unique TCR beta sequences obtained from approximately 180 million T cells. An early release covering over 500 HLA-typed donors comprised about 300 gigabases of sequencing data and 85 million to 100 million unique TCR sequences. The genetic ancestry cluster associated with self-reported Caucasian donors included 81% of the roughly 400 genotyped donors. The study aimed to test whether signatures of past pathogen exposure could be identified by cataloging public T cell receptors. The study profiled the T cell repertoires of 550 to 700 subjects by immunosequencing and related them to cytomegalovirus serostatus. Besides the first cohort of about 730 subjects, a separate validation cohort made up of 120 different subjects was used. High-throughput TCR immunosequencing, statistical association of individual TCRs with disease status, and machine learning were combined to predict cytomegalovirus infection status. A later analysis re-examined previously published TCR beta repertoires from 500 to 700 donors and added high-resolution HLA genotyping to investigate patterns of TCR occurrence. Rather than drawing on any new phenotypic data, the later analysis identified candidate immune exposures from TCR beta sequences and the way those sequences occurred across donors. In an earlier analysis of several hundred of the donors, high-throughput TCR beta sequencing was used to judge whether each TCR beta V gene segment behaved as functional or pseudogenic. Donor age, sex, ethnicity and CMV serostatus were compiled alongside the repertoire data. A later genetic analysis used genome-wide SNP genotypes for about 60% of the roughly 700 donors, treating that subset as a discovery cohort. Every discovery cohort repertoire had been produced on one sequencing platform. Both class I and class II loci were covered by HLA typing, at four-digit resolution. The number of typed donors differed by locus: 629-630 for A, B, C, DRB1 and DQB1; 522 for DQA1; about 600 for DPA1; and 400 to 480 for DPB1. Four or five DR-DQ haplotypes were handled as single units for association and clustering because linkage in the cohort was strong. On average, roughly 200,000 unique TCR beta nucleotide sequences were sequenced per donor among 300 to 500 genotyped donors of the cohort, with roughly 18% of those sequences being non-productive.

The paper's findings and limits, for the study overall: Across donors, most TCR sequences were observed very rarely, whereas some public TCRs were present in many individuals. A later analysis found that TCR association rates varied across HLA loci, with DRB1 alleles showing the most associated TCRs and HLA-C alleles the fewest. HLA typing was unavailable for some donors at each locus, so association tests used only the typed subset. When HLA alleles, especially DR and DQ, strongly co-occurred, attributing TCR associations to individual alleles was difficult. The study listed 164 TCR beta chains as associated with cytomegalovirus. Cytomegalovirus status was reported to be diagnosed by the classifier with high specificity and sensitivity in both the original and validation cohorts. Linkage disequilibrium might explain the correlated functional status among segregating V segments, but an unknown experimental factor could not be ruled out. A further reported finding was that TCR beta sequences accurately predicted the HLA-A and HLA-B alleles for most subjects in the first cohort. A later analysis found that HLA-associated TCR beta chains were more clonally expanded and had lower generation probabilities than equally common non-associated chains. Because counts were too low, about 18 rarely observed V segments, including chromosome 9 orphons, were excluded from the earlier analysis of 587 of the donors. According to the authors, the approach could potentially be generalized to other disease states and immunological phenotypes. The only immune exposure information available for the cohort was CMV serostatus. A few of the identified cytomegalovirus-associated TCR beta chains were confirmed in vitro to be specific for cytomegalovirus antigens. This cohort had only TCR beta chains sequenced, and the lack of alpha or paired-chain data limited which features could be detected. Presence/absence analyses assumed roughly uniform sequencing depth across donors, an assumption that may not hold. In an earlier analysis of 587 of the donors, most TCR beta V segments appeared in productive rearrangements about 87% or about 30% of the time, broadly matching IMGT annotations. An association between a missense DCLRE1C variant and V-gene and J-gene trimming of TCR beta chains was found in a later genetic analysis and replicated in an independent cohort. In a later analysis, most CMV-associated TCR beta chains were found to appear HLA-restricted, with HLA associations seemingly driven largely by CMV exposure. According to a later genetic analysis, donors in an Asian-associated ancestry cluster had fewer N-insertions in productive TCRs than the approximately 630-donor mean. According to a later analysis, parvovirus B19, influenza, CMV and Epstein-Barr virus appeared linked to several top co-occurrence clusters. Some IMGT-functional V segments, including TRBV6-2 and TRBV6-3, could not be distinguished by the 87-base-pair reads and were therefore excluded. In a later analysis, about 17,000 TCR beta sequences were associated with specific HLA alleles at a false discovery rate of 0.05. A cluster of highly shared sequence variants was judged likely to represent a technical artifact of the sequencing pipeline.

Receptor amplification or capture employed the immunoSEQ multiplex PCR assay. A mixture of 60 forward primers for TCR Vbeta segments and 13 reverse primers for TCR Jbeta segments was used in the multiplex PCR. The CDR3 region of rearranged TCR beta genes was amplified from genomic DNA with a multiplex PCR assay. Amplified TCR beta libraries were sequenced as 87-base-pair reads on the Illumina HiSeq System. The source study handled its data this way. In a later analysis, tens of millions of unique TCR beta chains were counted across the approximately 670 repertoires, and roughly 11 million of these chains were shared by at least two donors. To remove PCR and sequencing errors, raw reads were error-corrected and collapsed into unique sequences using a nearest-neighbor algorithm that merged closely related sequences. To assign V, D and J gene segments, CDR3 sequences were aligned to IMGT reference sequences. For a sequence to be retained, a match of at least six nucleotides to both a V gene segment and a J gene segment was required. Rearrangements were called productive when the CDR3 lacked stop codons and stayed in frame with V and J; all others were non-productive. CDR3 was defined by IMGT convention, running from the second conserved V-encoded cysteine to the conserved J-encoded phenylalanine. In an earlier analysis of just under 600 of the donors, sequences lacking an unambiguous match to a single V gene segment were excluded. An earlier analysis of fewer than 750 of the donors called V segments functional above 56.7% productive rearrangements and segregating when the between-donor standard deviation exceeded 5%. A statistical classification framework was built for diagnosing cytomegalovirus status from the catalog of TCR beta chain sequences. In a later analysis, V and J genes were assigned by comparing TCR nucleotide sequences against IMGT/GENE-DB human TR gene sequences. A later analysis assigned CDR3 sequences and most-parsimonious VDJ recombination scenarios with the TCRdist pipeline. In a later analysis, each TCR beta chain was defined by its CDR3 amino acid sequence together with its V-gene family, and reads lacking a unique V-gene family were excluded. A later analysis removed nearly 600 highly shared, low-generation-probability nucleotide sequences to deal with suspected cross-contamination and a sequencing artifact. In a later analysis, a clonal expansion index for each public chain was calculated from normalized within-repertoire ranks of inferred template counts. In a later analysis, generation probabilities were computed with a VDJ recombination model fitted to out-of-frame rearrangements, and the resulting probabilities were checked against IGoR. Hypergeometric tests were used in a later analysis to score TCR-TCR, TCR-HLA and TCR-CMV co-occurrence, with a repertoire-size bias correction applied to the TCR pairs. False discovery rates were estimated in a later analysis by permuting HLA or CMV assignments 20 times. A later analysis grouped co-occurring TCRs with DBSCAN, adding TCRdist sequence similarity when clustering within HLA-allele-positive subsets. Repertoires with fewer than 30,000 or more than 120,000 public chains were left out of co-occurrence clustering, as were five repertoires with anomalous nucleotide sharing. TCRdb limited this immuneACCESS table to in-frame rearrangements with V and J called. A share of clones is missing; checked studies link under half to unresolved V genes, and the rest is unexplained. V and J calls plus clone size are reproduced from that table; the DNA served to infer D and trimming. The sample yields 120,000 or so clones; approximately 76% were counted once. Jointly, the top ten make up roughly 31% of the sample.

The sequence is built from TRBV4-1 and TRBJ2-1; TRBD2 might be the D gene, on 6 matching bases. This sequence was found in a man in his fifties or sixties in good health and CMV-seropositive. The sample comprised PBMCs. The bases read TGCGCCAGCAGCCAGACCGGACTAATCTACAATGAGCAGTTCTTC. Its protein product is CASSQTGLIYNEQFF.